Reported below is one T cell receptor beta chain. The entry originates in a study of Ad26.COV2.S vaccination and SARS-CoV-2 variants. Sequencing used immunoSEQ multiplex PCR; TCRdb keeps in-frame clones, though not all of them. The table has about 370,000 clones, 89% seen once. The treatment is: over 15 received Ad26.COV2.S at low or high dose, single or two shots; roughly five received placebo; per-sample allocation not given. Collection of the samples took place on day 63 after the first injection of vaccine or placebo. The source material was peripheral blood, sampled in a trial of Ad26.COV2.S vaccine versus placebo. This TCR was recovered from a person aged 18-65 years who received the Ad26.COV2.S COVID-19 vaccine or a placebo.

CDR3 amino acids: CASSLGRVNEKLFF. The DNA for the CDR3 is TGTGCCAGCAGCCTAGGAAGGGTTAATGAAAAACTGTTTTTT. The chain recombines TRBV3-1 (or the pseudogene TRBV3-2) with TRBJ1-4; D ambiguous. This CDR3 is 14 amino acids long. Trimming removed 4 bases at V and 4 bases at J, with 10 bases between. Per the germline V gene, CDR1 is LGHDT and CDR2 is YNNKEL (reference sequence).